A selection of T cell receptor beta chains follows, all from one sample in a study of blood T cell repertoires in COVID-19. Sequencing was performed with immunoSEQ multiplex PCR; in TCRdb, only in-frame clones are kept and a portion is missing. The profile covers about 100,000 clones, with about nine tenths appearing a single time and about 2.2% taken by the ten largest. Material for sequencing was peripheral blood. Receptors were obtained from a man aged 45 to 65 with active COVID-19. Each CDR3 is given with its conserved first and last residue. A D gene is named only where the DNA matches it firmly.

cdr3_length d_call j_call v_call cdr3_aa cdr3_nt
13 TRBD2 TRBJ2-1 TRBV25-1 CASRRRGWNEQFF TGTGCCAGCAGGAGGCGGGGGTGGAATGAGCAGTTCTTC
14 TRBD1 TRBJ2-5 TRBV6-5 CASSYSGGLETQYF TGTGCCAGCAGTTACTCAGGGGGCCTTGAGACCCAGTACTTC
13 . TRBJ2-7 TRBV15 CATSPQGPYEQYF TGTGCCACCAGCCCTCAGGGGCCCTACGAGCAGTACTTC
16 TRBD2 TRBJ2-1 TRBV5-8 CASRRQRDDPNNEQFF TGTGCCAGCAGGCGCCAGCGGGACGACCCCAACAATGAGCAGTTCTTC
18 TRBD2 TRBJ2-5 TRBV7-2 CASSLFALASGYQETQYF TGTGCCAGCAGCTTATTCGCCCTGGCTAGCGGGTACCAAGAGACCCAGTACTTC
14 . TRBJ2-5 TRBV11-3 CASSQQGTEETQYF TGTGCCAGCAGCCAACAGGGCACTGAAGAGACCCAGTACTTC
15 TRBD1 TRBJ1-1 TRBV6-5 CASSTWTGSTTEAFF TGTGCCAGCAGTACTTGGACAGGTTCTACGACTGAAGCTTTCTTT
14 TRBD1 TRBJ2-5 TRBV5-1 CASSPRTGEETQYF TGCGCCAGCAGCCCCCGGACAGGAGAAGAGACCCAGTACTTC
14 TRBD1 TRBJ1-2 TRBV5-1 CASTFGTGAKGYTF TGCGCCAGCACTTTTGGGACAGGGGCGAAGGGCTACACCTTC
16 TRBD2 TRBJ2-1 TRBV11-3 CASSHHAGLARNEQFF TGTGCCAGCAGTCACCACGCGGGACTAGCACGTAATGAGCAGTTCTTC
14 TRBD2 TRBJ2-3 TRBV14 CASSLADRTDTQYF TGTGCCAGCTCTCTAGCGGACCGCACAGATACGCAGTATTTT
19 TRBD2 TRBJ2-2 TRBV11-3 CASSLGTSGAHGNTGELFF TGTGCCAGCAGCTTAGGGACTAGCGGGGCCCATGGGAACACCGGGGAGCTGTTTTTT
17 TRBD1 TRBJ1-4 TRBV3-1/TRBV3-2 CASSQGTGSGANEKLFF TGTGCCAGCAGCCAGGGGACAGGGAGTGGAGCTAATGAAAAACTGTTTTTT
13 . TRBJ2-5 TRBV12-3/TRBV12-4 CASSHGSQETQYF TGTGCCAGCAGCCACGGTTCCCAAGAGACCCAGTACTTC